Listed below are T cell receptor beta chains from one sample, sequenced in a study of T cell responses to AZD1222 COVID-19 vaccine. The table came from immunoSEQ multiplex PCR; TCRdb's copy has only in-frame clones and leaves some out. The sample consists of 140,000 to 150,000 clones, approximately 94% of them appearing once. Sample: peripheral blood, taken on day 0 of AZD1222 vaccination. Receptor source: an adult in good health. Each CDR3 is given with its conserved first and last residue. D genes are given only for firm matches.

CDR3 length: 16; V gene: TRBV10-3; J gene: TRBJ2-7; D gene: .; CDR3 protein: CAISEMPDLIFYEQYF; CDR3 DNA: TGTGCCATCAGTGAGATGCCGGACTTAATTTTCTACGAGCAGTACTTC
CDR3 length: 13; V gene: TRBV7-9; J gene: TRBJ1-2; D gene: .; CDR3 protein: CASSLWGSYGYTF; CDR3 DNA: TGTGCCAGCAGCTTATGGGGCAGCTATGGCTACACCTTC
CDR3 length: 14; V gene: TRBV11-3; J gene: TRBJ2-7; D gene: .; CDR3 protein: CASSTPLSPYEQYF; CDR3 DNA: TGTGCCAGCAGTACCCCCTTATCACCCTACGAGCAGTACTTC
CDR3 length: 12; V gene: TRBV4-1; J gene: TRBJ1-1; D gene: .; CDR3 protein: CASSQVGSRAFF; CDR3 DNA: TGCGCCAGCAGCCAAGTGGGATCTCGGGCTTTCTTT
CDR3 length: 14; V gene: TRBV6-5; J gene: TRBJ2-3; D gene: TRBD1; CDR3 protein: CASRDRGRADTQYF; CDR3 DNA: TGTGCCAGCAGAGACAGGGGGCGCGCAGATACGCAGTATTTT
CDR3 length: 15; V gene: TRBV3-1/TRBV3-2; J gene: TRBJ1-2; D gene: TRBD1; CDR3 protein: CASSLSGTGGRGYTF; CDR3 DNA: TGTGCCAGCAGCCTTAGCGGTACAGGGGGACGTGGCTACACCTTC
CDR3 length: 16; V gene: TRBV4-1; J gene: TRBJ1-2; D gene: .; CDR3 protein: CASSQDFGGEHYGYTF; CDR3 DNA: TGCGCCAGCAGCCAAGATTTCGGCGGAGAACACTATGGCTACACCTTC
CDR3 length: 16; V gene: TRBV28; J gene: TRBJ1-5; D gene: .; CDR3 protein: CASSRGGLNWGQPQHF; CDR3 DNA: TGTGCCAGCAGTAGGGGGGGGCTGAATTGGGGTCAGCCCCAGCATTTT
CDR3 length: 19; V gene: TRBV3-1/TRBV3-2; J gene: TRBJ1-4; D gene: .; CDR3 protein: CASSPGVPGDFRSGEKLFF; CDR3 DNA: TGTGCCAGCAGTCCAGGGGTCCCCGGAGATTTTCGGTCGGGTGAAAAACTGTTTTTT
CDR3 length: 12; V gene: TRBV27; J gene: TRBJ2-1; D gene: .; CDR3 protein: CASSHRGNEQFF; CDR3 DNA: TGTGCCAGCAGCCACCGGGGTAATGAGCAGTTCTTC
CDR3 length: 14; V gene: TRBV6-5; J gene: TRBJ2-2; D gene: .; CDR3 protein: CASRRGEDTGELFF; CDR3 DNA: TGTGCCTCCAGGAGGGGAGAGGACACCGGGGAGCTGTTTTTT
CDR3 length: 13; V gene: TRBV12-3/TRBV12-4; J gene: TRBJ2-7; D gene: .; CDR3 protein: CASSFGPRYEQYF; CDR3 DNA: TGTGCCAGCAGTTTCGGGCCGCGCTACGAGCAGTACTTC
CDR3 length: 11; V gene: TRBV11-2; J gene: TRBJ1-5; D gene: .; CDR3 protein: CASSLGQPQHF; CDR3 DNA: TGTGCCAGCAGCTTGGGCCAGCCCCAGCATTTT
CDR3 length: 15; V gene: TRBV6-5; J gene: TRBJ1-5; D gene: TRBD1; CDR3 protein: CASSYFTGGNQPQHF; CDR3 DNA: TGTGCCAGCAGTTACTTTACAGGGGGCAATCAGCCCCAGCATTTT
CDR3 length: 13; V gene: TRBV7-2; J gene: TRBJ2-1; D gene: .; CDR3 protein: CASSKEVQNEQFF; CDR3 DNA: TGTGCCAGCAGTAAGGAGGTACAGAATGAGCAGTTCTTC
CDR3 length: 12; V gene: TRBV27; J gene: TRBJ1-2; D gene: .; CDR3 protein: CASSLSNYGYTF; CDR3 DNA: TGTGCCAGCAGTTTATCCAACTATGGCTACACCTTC
CDR3 length: 13; V gene: TRBV12-3/TRBV12-4; J gene: TRBJ1-5; D gene: .; CDR3 protein: CASSPLGNQPQHF; CDR3 DNA: TGTGCCAGCAGCCCCTTAGGCAATCAGCCCCAGCATTTT
CDR3 length: 15; V gene: TRBV5-1; J gene: TRBJ2-7; D gene: TRBD2; CDR3 protein: CASSPRAGGPDEQYF; CDR3 DNA: TGCGCCAGCTCACCCCGAGCGGGGGGGCCCGACGAGCAGTACTTC
CDR3 length: 14; V gene: TRBV7-9; J gene: TRBJ2-1; D gene: TRBD2; CDR3 protein: CASIHPGLGHEQFF; CDR3 DNA: TGTGCCAGCATCCATCCGGGACTAGGCCATGAGCAGTTCTTC